This T cell receptor (beta chain) was sequenced in a study of post-analysis software for immune sequencing data. Germline assignment: CDR1 MNHEY and CDR2 SVGAGI. The germline V and J ends were trimmed by 0 bases and 4 bases, with 21 bases remaining between them. The CDR3 runs to 19 residues. Included in the TCR beta cDNA libraries were unique molecular identifiers. TCRdb reanalysed the PCR reads using MiXCR and keeps one entry per CDR3 protein. In the table there are 430,000 or so distinct CDR3 sequences, over 30% of which are singletons. Whole-study results and caveats: Controls showed lower frequencies than patients for five TRBV segments, and TRBV5-6, TRBV5-1 and TRBV20-1 were among these.

A remark on this clonotype: Its matching antigen is unknown.

Sequenced input: blood. The origin of this receptor is a girl aged 2-10 years with multiple sclerosis. The gene calls are TRBV6-5 and TRBJ1-4, with D possibly TRBD1 on 6 matching bases. In DNA form, the CDR3 reads TGTGCCAGCAGTTACTCGCTTCTCCCGGGACACATCGTTAATGAAAAACTGTTTTTT. Residues: CASSYSLLPGHIVNEKLFF.